This T cell receptor beta chain comes out of a study of T cells in tuberculosis. Study details: T cells were selected with CD1B tetramers loaded with glucose monomycolate. Study results and caveats: Active tuberculosis TCR-alpha repertoires lay closer to GMM-specific TCRs than IGRA-negative controls, suggesting clonal expansion.

A note on this clone: What it recognizes is unknown.

Measured with immunoSEQ multiplex PCR; TCRdb has only the in-frame clones, and not every one. The sample has around 35,000 clones, approximately 90% seen once. Noted time point: new active TB diagnosis, blood taken before or within 7 days of starting treatment. Patients were newly diagnosed, HIV-seronegative, and aged 18 or older. This CDR3 is 14 amino acids long. J lost 6 bases, V lost 5 bases, and 6 bases had no gene match. Looked up from germline, CDR1 is MNHEY and CDR2 is SVGAGI. The receptor's source is an adult with tuberculosis. The chain has TRBV6-5 and TRBJ2-2, with 7 bases aligning to TRBD1. Here the sequenced sample was PBMCs, taken at tuberculosis diagnosis. CDR3 loop: CASSPDRVAGELFF. The CDR3 bases are TGTGCCAGCAGTCCCGACAGGGTAGCCGGGGAGCTGTTTTTT.